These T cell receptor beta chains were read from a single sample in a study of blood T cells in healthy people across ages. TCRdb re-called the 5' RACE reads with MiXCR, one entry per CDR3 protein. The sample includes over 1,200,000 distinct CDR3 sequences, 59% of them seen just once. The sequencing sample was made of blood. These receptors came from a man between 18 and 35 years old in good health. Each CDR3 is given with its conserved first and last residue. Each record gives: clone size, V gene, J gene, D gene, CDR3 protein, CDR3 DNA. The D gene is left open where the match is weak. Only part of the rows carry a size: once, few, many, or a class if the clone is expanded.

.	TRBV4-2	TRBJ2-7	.	CASSQELRLTYEQYF	TGTGCCAGCAGCCAAGAGTTGCGACTAACCTACGAGCAGTACTTC
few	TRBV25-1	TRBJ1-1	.	CASSEWTAIMNTEAFF	TGTGCCAGCAGTGAATGGACGGCCATTATGAACACTGAAGCTTTCTTT
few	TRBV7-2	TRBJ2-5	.	CASSLGTAEYF	TGTGCCAGCAGCTTAGGTACAGCCGAGTACTTC
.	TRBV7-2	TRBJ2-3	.	CASSLLLAGSDTQYF	TGTGCCAGCAGCTTACTACTAGCTGGCTCAGATACGCAGTATTTT
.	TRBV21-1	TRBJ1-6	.	CASSEGSYSPLHF	TGTGCCAGCAGCGAAGGAAGTTATTCACCCCTCCACTTT
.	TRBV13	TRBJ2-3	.	CASSPFWERADTQYF	TGTGCCAGCAGCCCCTTCTGGGAGAGGGCAGATACGCAGTATTTT
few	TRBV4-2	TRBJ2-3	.	CASSQVPADTQYF	TGTGCCAGCAGCCAAGTTCCTGCAGATACGCAGTATTTT
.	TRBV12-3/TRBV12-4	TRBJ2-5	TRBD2	CASSLKGPSGRGKTQYF	TGTGCCAGCAGTCTCAAGGGCCCTAGCGGGAGGGGCAAGACCCAGTACTTC
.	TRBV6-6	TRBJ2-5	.	CASRRDTGAETQYF	TGTGCCAGCCGCCGGGACACGGGGGCAGAGACCCAGTACTTC
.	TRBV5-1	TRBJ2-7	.	CARSSLLGNEQYF	TGCGCCCGCAGCTCCCTTCTAGGAAACGAGCAGTACTTC
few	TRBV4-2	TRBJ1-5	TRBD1	CASSQDNRGPGDSNQPQHF	TGTGCCAGCAGCCAAGACAACAGGGGGCCTGGGGATAGCAATCAGCCCCAGCATTTT
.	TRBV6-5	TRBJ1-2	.	CASSYYDRTYGYTF	TGTGCCAGCAGTTATTACGACAGGACGTATGGCTACACCTTC
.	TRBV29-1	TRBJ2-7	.	CSVEDGPANEQYF	TGCAGCGTTGAAGATGGGCCAGCCAACGAGCAGTACTTC
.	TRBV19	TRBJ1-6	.	CASSMAVSPLHF	TGTGCCAGTAGTATGGCGGTTTCACCCCTCCACTTT
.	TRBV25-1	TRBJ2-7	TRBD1	CASRETGGPSYEQYF	TGTGCCAGCAGAGAAACAGGGGGCCCATCCTACGAGCAGTACTTC
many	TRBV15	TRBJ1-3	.	CATSRDRDPGNTIYF	TGTGCCACCAGCAGAGACAGGGATCCTGGAAACACCATATATTTT
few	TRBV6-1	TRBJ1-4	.	CASSEAPVARREKLFF	TGTGCCAGCAGTGAAGCGCCCGTTGCTCGAAGGGAAAAACTGTTTTTT
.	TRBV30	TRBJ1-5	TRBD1	CAWSGQGDQPQHF	TGTGCCTGGTCTGGACAGGGCGACCAGCCCCAGCATTTT
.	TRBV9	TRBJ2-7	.	CASSVGVSSYEQYF	TGTGCCAGCAGCGTAGGGGTCAGCTCCTACGAGCAGTACTTC
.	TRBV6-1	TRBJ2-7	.	CASSERWESYEQYF	TGTGCCAGCAGTGAGCGGTGGGAGTCTTACGAGCAGTACTTC
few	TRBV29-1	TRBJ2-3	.	CSVGGGRGTDTQYF	TGCAGCGTTGGAGGGGGAAGGGGCACAGATACGCAGTATTTT
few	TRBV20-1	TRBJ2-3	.	CSASLGQGGYTDTQYF	TGCAGTGCTAGCCTCGGTCAGGGGGGATACACAGATACGCAGTATTTT
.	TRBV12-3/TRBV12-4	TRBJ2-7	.	CASSHDRSSYNEQYF	TGTGCCAGCAGCCACGACAGGAGCTCCTACAATGAGCAGTACTTC
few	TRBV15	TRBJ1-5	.	CATSSDPQGWQPQHF	TGTGCCACCAGCTCTGATCCGCAGGGATGGCAGCCCCAGCATTTT
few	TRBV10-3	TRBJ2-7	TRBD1	CAISSTGNEQYF	TGTGCCATCAGCTCGACAGGGAACGAGCAGTACTTC
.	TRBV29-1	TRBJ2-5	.	CSVLTGEETQYF	TGCAGCGTACTGACGGGAGAAGAGACCCAGTACTTC
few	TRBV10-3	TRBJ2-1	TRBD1	CAISESGQGDNEQFF	TGTGCCATCAGTGAGTCGGGACAGGGAGACAATGAGCAGTTCTTC